This T cell receptor beta chain was profiled in a study of cytomegalovirus exposure and HLA in healthy donors. A remark on this clone: Its antigen is still unknown.

From germline, CDR1 is SGHTA and CDR2 FQGNSA. The CDR3 runs to 14 residues. Trimming took 1 base from V and 6 from J, leaving 10 bases between them. Study findings and constraints: Associated with HLA alleles at 0.05 false discovery rate in a later analysis were around 17,000 TCR beta sequences. Upon later analysis, HLA-associated TCR beta chains proved more clonally expanded than other, equally common chains.

Researchers ran the PCR with 60 Vbeta and 13 Jbeta primers. Only in-frame clones appear in the TCRdb table, and some are missing; sequencing was by immunoSEQ multiplex PCR. The sample carries about 55,000 clones, 75% to 80% recorded once. This chain joins TRBV7-2 and TRBJ2-1; D may be TRBD2 (5 bases). Material: PBMCs. This sequence originates from a female donor in good health and CMV-seronegative. CDR3 nucleotides: TGTGCCAGCAGCTTAGACGGGGTCGTCAATGAGCAGTTCTTC. This sequence encodes CASSLDGVVNEQFF.